This TCR beta chain was sequenced during a study of cytomegalovirus exposure and HLA in healthy donors. After removal of 5 bases from V and 6 bases from J, the junction contained 10 bases not matched to a gene. CDR1 is SGHVS and CDR2 is FNYEAQ in the germline V gene. The CDR3 covers 15 residues. Using immunoSEQ multiplex PCR, the repertoire was profiled, and TCRdb retains in-frame clones only, with some absent. The repertoire includes about 160,000 clones, roughly 91% of them detected once, and 3.5% to 4.5% sits in the top ten. The gene calls are TRBV7-6 and TRBJ2-3, with 8 bases fitting TRBD2. The source is a man younger than 35 in good health and CMV-seropositive. Sequencing was carried out using PBMCs. This CDR3 is CASSALTSATDTQYF. CDR3 in DNA: TGTGCCAGCAGCGCCCTGACTAGCGCGACCGATACGCAGTATTTT.